The sequence of this T cell receptor (beta chain) was determined in a study of T cells in Graves' hyperthyroidism and ophthalmopathy. Broader study findings: Ophthalmopathy was model-predicted a median roughly six months pre-onset.

RNA transcripts provided the source from which TCR beta CDR3 regions were amplified. Using the HTBI primer set, a first-round RT-PCR was run on the TCR CDR3. One entry per CDR3 protein results from TCRdb running MiXCR on the multiplex PCR reads. Counted here are 450,000 to 600,000 distinct CDR3 sequences, 15% to 20% occurring once; the ten biggest clones make up 47%. In the case of this clonotype: As yet, its antigen is unknown.

Trimming stripped 6 bases from V and 5 bases from J, with 16 bases between. CDR3 length equals 14 residues. Germline V gene lookup returns CDR1 SGHTA and CDR2 FQGNSA. Source material for PBMCs was less than 12 ml fresh peripheral blood. Sequences were obtained from blood. This chain connects TRBV7-2 to TRBJ1-1; a weak D match, TRBD1 (5 bases). The sequence was obtained from a man aged 35 to 55 with Graves' ophthalmopathy. In nucleotides, the CDR3 is TGTGCCAGCAGTCCCGGGACCCCGAGGACTGAAGCTTTCTTT. Protein: CASSPGTPRTEAFF.